A single sample is the source of the 4 T cell receptor beta chains below, sequenced in a study of blood T cells in healthy people across ages. Alongside a J-beta primer mix, a sample-barcoded 5' primer served in a second PCR lasting about 6 to 12 cycles. Using its own MiXCR run on the 5' RACE reads, TCRdb lists one record per CDR3 protein. The sample yields about 680,000 distinct CDR3 sequences, approximately 50% seen once. Specimen: blood. All receptors derive from a woman aged 60-75 years in good health.

V and J are TRBV6-2 or TRBV6-3 and TRBJ2-7, with TRBD1 matching 7 bases. From germline, CDR1 is MNHEY and CDR2 SVGEGT. The junction had 4 bases not matched to a gene; V was cut back by 5 bases and J by 6 bases. The CDR3 totals 12 residues. CDR3 bases: TGTGCCAGCAGTAGACAGGGAGCCGAGCAGTACTTC. Translation: CASSRQGAEQYF.

This clonotype was counted many times. The rearrangement uses TRBV29-1 and TRBJ2-3, with D unresolved. With 4 bases removed from V and 2 bases from J, the gap between germline ends came to 4 bases. This CDR3 is 11 amino acids long. The germline CDR1 and CDR2 sequences are SQVTM and ANQGSEA. DNA of the CDR3: TGCAGCGTTGTTCTCACAGATACGCAGTATTTT. As protein: CSVVLTDTQYF.

The J gene is TRBJ2-4, the V gene TRBV6-5, with TRBD1 identical over 8 bases. The J call is in doubt because the DNA end fits TRBJ2-7 better. Germline CDR1 and CDR2: MNHEY and SVGAGI. The length of the CDR3 is 15 residues. DNA of the CDR3: TGTGCCAGCAGTTACCTGGGGGACAGGCCCTACGAGCAGTACTTC. It codes for CASSYLGDRPYEQYF.

The J gene is TRBJ2-5, the V gene TRBV19, with D maybe TRBD2 (5 bases). The CDR3 consists of 18 residues. The germline V and J ends were trimmed by 3 bases and 1 base, with 21 bases remaining between them. The germline gives CDR1 LNHDA, CDR2 SQIVND (reference sequence). The CDR3 DNA sequence: TGTGCCAGTAGTATGTCTAGCCTAAACACACTTTTCCAAGAGACCCAGTACTTC. Translation gives CASSMSSLNTLFQETQYF.